These 7 T cell receptor beta chains originate from one sample sequenced in a study of shared clonotypes between healthy human individuals. The protocol was immunoSEQ multiplex PCR, while the TCRdb copy is restricted to in-frame clones and leaves out a portion. The data show under 850,000 clones, about 91% seen once. Naive CD8 cells lacked CD45RO and underwent positive selection for CCR7, leaving out terminally differentiated effector memory CD45RA+ cells. Sequencing was performed on naive CD8+ T cells sorted from blood. The receptors shown here come from a man younger than 45 in good health.

The chain employs TRBV11-2 and TRBJ2-1; TRBD1 agrees at 10 bases. This CDR3 has 14 amino acids. Germline V gives CDR1 SGHAT, CDR2 FQNNGV. With 4 bases clipped from V and 7 bases from J, the junction kept 4 bases outside the gene matches. CDR3 region: CASSSGQGWNEQFF. CDR3 in DNA: TGTGCCAGCAGCTCGGGACAGGGGTGGAATGAGCAGTTCTTC.

DNA for the CDR3: TGTGCCAGCAGTACGAGACAGGGAGTGGATGAGCAGTTCTTC. It yields the protein CASSTRQGVDEQFF. The V gene is TRBV28, the J gene TRBJ2-1; 7 bases agree with TRBD1. Germline assignment: CDR1 MDHEN and CDR2 SYDVKM. V was pared by 5 bases and J by 8 bases, with 9 bases of the junction left unmatched. This CDR3 spans 14 amino acids.

V gene TRBV7-6 combines with J gene TRBJ2-7; tentative D call: TRBD1 (6 bases). CDR1 SGHVS and CDR2 FNYEAQ come from the germline V gene. The CDR3 covers 16 residues. The germline V and J ends were trimmed by 5 bases and 3 bases, with 20 bases remaining between them. This CDR3 reads CASSPTAGTGFYEQYF. The CDR3 DNA follows: TGTGCCAGCAGCCCCACGGCCGGAACAGGGTTCTACGAGCAGTACTTC.

This rearrangement joins TRBV7-2 to TRBJ2-1, with 9 bases lining up with TRBD2. The V gene's germline CDR1 is SGHTA and CDR2 FQGNSA. J gave up 4 bases and V 1 base, and 2 bases lay outside the gene matches. There are 15 residues in the CDR3. The CDR3 here is CASSLETSGYNEQFF. In DNA form, the CDR3 reads TGTGCCAGCAGCTTAGAGACTAGCGGATACAATGAGCAGTTCTTC.

The J gene is TRBJ2-7, the V gene TRBV7-9; 9 nucleotides agree with TRBD2. Germline lookup yields CDR1 SEHNR and CDR2 FQNEAQ (reference sequence). Trimming removed 2 bases from V and 3 bases from J; junction bases left unmatched: 14. This CDR3 is built from 18 residues. The CDR3 nucleotides read TGTGCCAGCAGCTTACGGTTCGGCGGCGGGAGGGAAGACTACGAGCAGTACTTC. Residues: CASSLRFGGGREDYEQYF.

The rearrangement links TRBV30 to TRBJ1-4; 11 positions match TRBD1. Unmatched junction bases numbered 6, after V lost 8 bases and J lost 4 bases. CDR3 length equals 14 residues. Germline V gene lookup returns CDR1 GTSNPN and CDR2 SVGIG (reference sequence). The CDR3 spells CAGTGGFGNEKLFF. The DNA for the CDR3 is TGTGCCGGGACAGGGGGATTTGGTAATGAAAAACTGTTTTTT.

The chain recombines TRBV27 with TRBJ2-7; 7 nucleotides align to TRBD1. The CDR3 runs 15 residues. The germline V gene has CDR1 MNHEY and CDR2 SMNVEV (reference sequence). V shed 0 bases and J 3 bases; nucleotides not matched to a gene: 5. The CDR3 sequence: CASSLSGGAFYEQYF. CDR3 bases: TGTGCCAGCAGTTTATCAGGGGGCGCGTTCTACGAGCAGTACTTC.